This TCR beta chain is drawn from a study of blood T cell repertoires in COVID-19 (dated by TCRdb to the early 2020s). Concerning the study at large: The collaborator samples originated in the United States, Italy and Spain and spanned the acute and convalescent phases of COVID-19. The sample metadata nearly always contained a de-identified subject ID, COVID-19 status, age in years and sex. The repertoires were made available in a free public database intended to serve as a resource for research on the immune response to SARS-CoV-2. The prospective study material was composed of cDNA or gDNA derived from T cells, B-cell-depleted T cells, or PBMCs. Samples came from the ongoing ImmuneRACE study (first 160 participants) plus 1,254 subjects from 6 global collaborators. Where available, HLA class I and class II types were obtained from metadata supplied by the sample provider rather than from assay-based typing. Deeply sampled blood TCRbeta repertoires from subjects exposed to, actively infected with, or recovered from COVID-19 were included in the dataset. Overall study results and their limits: The amount of clinical and demographic metadata varied by source and participant and was provided uncurated.

Per the germline V gene, SGHNT is the CDR1 and YENEEA is the CDR2. CDR3 length: 15 amino acids, cysteine to phenylalanine. The only DNA kept is the CDR3, 45 bases in frame from the first base. The junction shows trimming of 2 bases on V and 5 bases on J, plus 16 bases between the germline ends. Collaborating institutions collected whole blood in K2EDTA tubes following their own protocols. For TCRbeta analysis, collaborator samples were shipped as frozen whole blood, as isolated PBMCs, or as DNA extracted from either sample type. This clone occurred once. Which antigen it targets is not known. No much larger clone exists at a distance of one base, and base qualities are not known. TCRbeta CDR3 regions were amplified from genomic DNA by means of the immunoSEQ Assay, a bias-controlled multiplex PCR. On the authors' methods: Nucleated cell counts per sample were estimated from amplification of reference gene primers within the assay. Sequence reads were collapsed and filtered to measure the absolute abundance of every unique TCRbeta CDR3 rearrangement. For each sample, productive Simpson clonality was calculated as the square root of Simpson's diversity index across productive rearrangements. TCRdb's version of the immuneACCESS table is confined to in-frame rearrangements and falls short of the full clone set. An unresolved V gene accounts for under half of the shortfall where checked; the remainder is of unknown origin. The DNA gave D and trimming, while V, J and clone size come from that table. For this sample there are approximately 91,000 clones; 87% appear just once. Of the sample, roughly 4.3% is held by the ten largest clones.

This TCR derives from a man between 70 and 80 years old with acute or convalescent COVID-19. Material for sequencing was peripheral blood. Here the chain combines TRBV11-3 and TRBJ2-7, and TRBD1 may be the D gene, going by 5 matching bases. The CDR3 amino acid sequence is: CASSLRAGYGHEQYF. Read as DNA, the sequence is TGTGCCAGCAGCTTACGGGCAGGGTATGGCCACGAGCAGTACTTC.